What follows are 24 T cell receptor beta chains derived from one specimen sequenced in a study of blood T cell repertoires in COVID-19. Produced via immunoSEQ multiplex PCR; TCRdb's table is partial and in-frame only. Of roughly 330,000 clones in the sample, around 87% are singletons; the top ten hold approximately 5%. Sequencing used PBMCs or T cells enriched from blood (not recorded which). The receptors stem from a woman in her twenties or thirties who had recovered from COVID-19.

V gene TRBV28 combines with J gene TRBJ2-1; possible D gene TRBD1, 7 bases. Trimming left V 9 bases short and J 4 bases short, with 19 bases between. Germline CDR1 reads MDHEN; CDR2 reads SYDVKM. CDR3 length: 15 residues. The CDR3: CASQDRTTIYNEQFF. The CDR3 region has the DNA TGTGCCAGTCAGGACAGGACTACCATTTACAATGAGCAGTTCTTC.

The V call is TRBV11-3, the J call TRBJ2-5; tentative D call: TRBD1 (6 bases). CDR3 length: 15 amino acids. The germline gives CDR1 SGHNT, CDR2 YENEEA. V was clipped by 2 bases and J by 1 base, with 11 bases between them. CDR3 nucleotides: TGTGCCAGCAGCTTACAGGCAGGGGTCCAAGAGACCCAGTACTTC. As protein: CASSLQAGVQETQYF.

This rearrangement joins TRBV15 to TRBJ1-1; D may be TRBD1 (5 bases). The V end was cut by 1 base, the J end by 8 bases, with 14 bases between. Germline V gene data show CDR1 as LNHNV and CDR2 as YYDKDF (reference sequence). The CDR3 runs to 14 residues. Here the CDR3 reads CATSRGTSGAEAFF. The CDR3 nucleotides are TGTGCCACCAGCAGAGGCACGAGTGGGGCCGAAGCTTTCTTT.

This clone was detected only a few times. The chain recombines TRBV2 with TRBJ2-1; D might be TRBD1 (6 bases). In germline, CDR1 is SNHLY, CDR2 FYNNEI. The CDR3 runs 13 residues. Trimming stripped 5 bases from V and 6 bases from J, with 11 bases between. CDR3 bases: TGTGCCAGCAGTCCTGACAGGATCAATGAGCAGTTCTTC. The encoded protein is CASSPDRINEQFF.

The chain is built from TRBV7-3 and TRBJ2-5; maybe TRBD2 (6 bases). V was cut by 0 bases and J by 4 bases, with 12 bases left in between. There are 15 residues in the CDR3. The germline V gene has CDR1 SGHTA and CDR2 FQGTGA. This CDR3 reads CASSLTAGSAETQYF. In DNA form, the CDR3 reads TGTGCCAGCAGCTTAACGGCGGGGAGCGCAGAGACCCAGTACTTC.

The chain has TRBV20-1 and TRBJ2-5, with D possibly being TRBD2 (5 bases). Between the trimmed V and J ends, which lost 3 bases and 5 bases, there was a span of 10 bases. The CDR3 is made up of 12 amino acids. Germline loops: CDR1 DFQATT, CDR2 SNEGSKA (reference sequence). CDR3 DNA sequence: TGCAGTGCTAGTGATTGGAGGGAGACCCAGTACTTC. This translates into CSASDWRETQYF.

This chain uses TRBV3-1 (or the pseudogene TRBV3-2) with TRBJ1-3; TRBD1 aligns across 10 bases. Germline loops: CDR1 LGHDT, CDR2 YNNKEL (reference sequence). CDR3 length equals 15 residues. Trimming cost V 4 bases and J 5 bases; bases outside gene matches: 5. The CDR3 is CASSLRQGARNTIYF. Written as DNA, the CDR3 is TGTGCCAGCAGCCTCCGACAGGGGGCGAGAAACACCATATATTTT.

A single count supports this clone. The rearrangement joins TRBV19 to TRBJ2-1; D is perhaps TRBD2 (6 bases). V lost 7 bases and J 2 bases, leaving 12 bases between the germline ends. The CDR3 sequence is 14 residues long. The germline V gene encodes CDR1 LNHDA and CDR2 SQIVND (reference sequence). CDR3 in DNA: TGTGCCAGTAATGGCGGGGTGACCTACAATGAGCAGTTCTTC. It encodes CASNGGVTYNEQFF.

This clone turned up a few times. This CDR3 is also generated by other DNA sequences in the sample. V gene TRBV7-3 combines with J gene TRBJ2-1; 8 nucleotides align to TRBD2. The trim removed 5 bases at V and 1 base at J, leaving 1 base unmatched. The CDR3 covers 14 residues. CDR1 is SGHTA, CDR2 FQGTGA, per germline. Here the CDR3 DNA reads TGTGCCAGCAGCGAGCGGGGGTCCTACAATGAGCAGTTCTTC. This gives the protein CASSERGSYNEQFF.

This clone was found a few times. The rearrangement links TRBV5-4 to TRBJ1-1, with 7 positions matching TRBD1. The CDR3 length is 17 residues. In germline, CDR1 is SGHNT, CDR2 YYREEE (reference sequence). With 4 bases clipped from V and 0 bases from J, the junction kept 12 bases outside the gene matches. Written as DNA, the CDR3 is TGTGCCAGCAGCCCGAGTTGGGACAGCTCTATGAACACTGAAGCTTTCTTT. Translation: CASSPSWDSSMNTEAFF.

This chain joins TRBV7-9 and TRBJ2-2, with 8 positions matching TRBD1. Germline CDR1 and CDR2: SEHNR and FQNEAQ (reference sequence). CDR3 length equals 16 residues. V lost 5 bases and J lost 6; bases outside the gene matches: 11. CDR3 region: CASSPPGQAGAGELFF. The CDR3 DNA reads as TGTGCCAGCAGCCCTCCGGGACAGGCGGGCGCCGGGGAGCTGTTTTTT.

The CDR3 region has the DNA TGTGCCAGCAGCTTTAAGGGGGGGCTCCCGGAGCAGTACTTC. Translation gives CASSFKGGLPEQYF. V is TRBV13 and J is TRBJ2-7; D perhaps matches TRBD2 (7 bases). Germline V CDR1 and CDR2: PRHDT, FYEKMQ (reference sequence). The CDR3 length is 14 residues. V lost 3 bases and J 7 bases, leaving 16 bases between the germline ends.

The genes are TRBV19 and TRBJ1-5; D unclear. Trimming cost V 5 bases and J 3 bases, with 8 bases left between them. The CDR3 has 13 residues. Per germline, CDR1 LNHDA and CDR2 SQIVND (reference sequence). The DNA of the CDR3 is TGTGCCAGTAGTCCCTTCCCCAATCAGCCCCAGCATTTT. Encoded protein: CASSPFPNQPQHF.

J is TRBJ2-3 and V is TRBV7-8; the match to TRBD1 covers 7 bases. J was trimmed by 0 bases and V by 1 base; bases with no gene match: 4. The germline CDR1 and CDR2 sequences are SGHVS and FQNEAQ. The CDR3 is made up of 16 amino acids. The CDR3 is CASSLEGGLSTDTQYF. The DNA of the CDR3 is TGTGCCAGCAGCTTAGAAGGGGGCCTCAGCACAGATACGCAGTATTTT.

The rearrangement links TRBV18 to TRBJ2-5, with TRBD2 identical over 14 bases. The CDR3 loop spans 17 amino acids. The junction had 8 bases not matched to a gene; V was cut back by 3 bases and J by 5 bases. Germline V gene lookup returns CDR1 KGHSH and CDR2 LQKENI. Here the CDR3 DNA reads TGTGCCAGCTCACCGGTACCAGGGACTAGCGGGGGTGAGACCCAGTACTTC. This gives the protein CASSPVPGTSGGETQYF.

V usage is TRBV11-1 and J usage is TRBJ1-6; TRBD1 agrees at 9 bases. The length of the CDR3 is 15 residues. Losses at the gene ends were 5 bases for V and 7 bases for J; bases not matched to a gene: 6. Germline V gene lookup returns CDR1 SGHAT and CDR2 FQDESV (reference sequence). The CDR3 bases are TGTGCCAGCAGCCTCGGGACAGGGAGGAATTCACCCCTCCACTTT. It specifies CASSLGTGRNSPLHF.

This clone is a singleton in its sample. The chain carries TRBV23-1 and TRBJ2-7; TRBD1 agrees at 8 bases. TRBV23-1 is given ORF status, its function remaining uncertain. CDR3 length equals 17 residues. Trimming took 6 bases from V and 0 from J; bases not matched to a gene: 13. The CDR3 nucleotides are TGCGCCAGCAGCCAACCCAGGGACAGGCCCAGCTCCTACGAGCAGTACTTC. It translates to CASSQPRDRPSSYEQYF.

This clone was seen just once. The chain is built from TRBV6-2 or TRBV6-3 and TRBJ1-2; tentatively, D is TRBD1 (5 bases). The CDR3 is 13 residues long. V was cut by 4 bases and J by 3 bases, with 9 bases left in between. Per germline, CDR1 MNHEY and CDR2 SVGEGT. The CDR3 sequence: CASSSRQYYGYTF. The CDR3 nucleotides are TGTGCCAGCAGTTCTAGACAGTACTATGGCTACACCTTC.

The chain carries TRBV7-2 and TRBJ1-4; D is possibly TRBD1 (5 bases). Trimming took off 2 bases at V and 8 bases at J, with 15 bases between the two ends. CDR1 is SGHTA and CDR2 is FQGNSA in the germline V gene. The CDR3 loop spans 15 amino acids. The CDR3 DNA sequence: TGTGCCAGCAGCTTATTTGGGGGGAGAGTAGAAAAACTGTTTTTT. This sequence encodes CASSLFGGRVEKLFF.

V is TRBV9 and J is TRBJ1-3; 7 positions match TRBD1. The germline V gene has CDR1 SGDLS and CDR2 YYNGEE. The CDR3 spans 15 residues. V lost 4 bases and J lost 4; bases outside the gene matches: 8. Written as DNA, the CDR3 is TGTGCCAGCAGCCCGGGACAGTCTTCCGGAAACACCATATATTTT. It yields the protein CASSPGQSSGNTIYF.

The chain recombines TRBV6-2 or TRBV6-3 with TRBJ2-5, with TRBD2 matching 10 bases. Germline CDR1 is MNHEY and CDR2 is SVGEGT. The V segment lost 6 bases and the J segment 2 bases; nucleotides outside the gene matches: 6. This CDR3 has 15 residues. Written as DNA, the CDR3 is TGTGCCAGCAGCCAACTAGCGGGGATACAAGAGACCCAGTACTTC. It codes for CASSQLAGIQETQYF.

V usage is TRBV2 and J usage is TRBJ1-1; the D is unclear. Germline values: CDR1 SNHLY, CDR2 FYNNEI. There are 13 residues in the CDR3. The germline V and J ends were trimmed by 7 bases and 1 base, with 10 bases remaining between them. CDR3 bases: TGTGCCAGCACGGTAACAGCGAACACTGAAGCTTTCTTT. Translating it yields CASTVTANTEAFF.

This rearrangement joins TRBV7-8 to TRBJ1-2; D not resolved. CDR1 and CDR2 from the germline V gene are SGHVS and FQNEAQ. This CDR3 comprises 16 residues. V was cut by 4 bases and J by 4 bases, with 19 bases left in between. CDR3 residues: CASSSNGIAGGYGYTF. Written as DNA, the CDR3 is TGTGCCAGCAGCTCTAATGGAATAGCAGGAGGCTATGGCTACACCTTC. Full variable domain (rest looked up from reference TRBV7-8 and TRBJ1-2): GAGVSQSPRYKVAKRGQDVALRCDPISGHVSLFWYQQALGQGPEFLTYFQNEAQLDKSGLPSDRFFAERPEGSVSTLKIQRTQQEDSAVYLCASSSNGIAGGYGYTFGSGTRLTVV.

The chain couples TRBV19 to TRBJ1-3, with D tentatively TRBD1 (6 bases). CDR3 size: 14 residues. V lost 5 bases to trimming and J lost 0 bases, with 8 bases between them. The V gene's germline CDR1 is LNHDA and CDR2 SQIVND (reference sequence). CDR3: CASSWTASGNTIYF. CDR3 DNA sequence: TGTGCCAGTAGTTGGACAGCCTCTGGAAACACCATATATTTT.